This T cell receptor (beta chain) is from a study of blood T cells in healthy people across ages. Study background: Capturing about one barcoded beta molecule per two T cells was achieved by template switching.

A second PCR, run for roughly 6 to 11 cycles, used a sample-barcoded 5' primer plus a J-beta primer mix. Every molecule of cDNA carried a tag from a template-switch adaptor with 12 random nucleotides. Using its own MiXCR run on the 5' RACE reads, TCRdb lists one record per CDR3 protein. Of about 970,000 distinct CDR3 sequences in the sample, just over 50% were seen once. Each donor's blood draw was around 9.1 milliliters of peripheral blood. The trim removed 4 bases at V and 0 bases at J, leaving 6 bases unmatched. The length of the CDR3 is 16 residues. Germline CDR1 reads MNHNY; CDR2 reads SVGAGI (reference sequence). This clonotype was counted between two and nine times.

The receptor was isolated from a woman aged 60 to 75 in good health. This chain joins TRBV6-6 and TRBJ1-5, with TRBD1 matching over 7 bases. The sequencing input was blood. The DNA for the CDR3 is TGTGCCAGCAGTTCCAGGGACAGCCTTAGCAATCAGCCCCAGCATTTT. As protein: CASSSRDSLSNQPQHF.